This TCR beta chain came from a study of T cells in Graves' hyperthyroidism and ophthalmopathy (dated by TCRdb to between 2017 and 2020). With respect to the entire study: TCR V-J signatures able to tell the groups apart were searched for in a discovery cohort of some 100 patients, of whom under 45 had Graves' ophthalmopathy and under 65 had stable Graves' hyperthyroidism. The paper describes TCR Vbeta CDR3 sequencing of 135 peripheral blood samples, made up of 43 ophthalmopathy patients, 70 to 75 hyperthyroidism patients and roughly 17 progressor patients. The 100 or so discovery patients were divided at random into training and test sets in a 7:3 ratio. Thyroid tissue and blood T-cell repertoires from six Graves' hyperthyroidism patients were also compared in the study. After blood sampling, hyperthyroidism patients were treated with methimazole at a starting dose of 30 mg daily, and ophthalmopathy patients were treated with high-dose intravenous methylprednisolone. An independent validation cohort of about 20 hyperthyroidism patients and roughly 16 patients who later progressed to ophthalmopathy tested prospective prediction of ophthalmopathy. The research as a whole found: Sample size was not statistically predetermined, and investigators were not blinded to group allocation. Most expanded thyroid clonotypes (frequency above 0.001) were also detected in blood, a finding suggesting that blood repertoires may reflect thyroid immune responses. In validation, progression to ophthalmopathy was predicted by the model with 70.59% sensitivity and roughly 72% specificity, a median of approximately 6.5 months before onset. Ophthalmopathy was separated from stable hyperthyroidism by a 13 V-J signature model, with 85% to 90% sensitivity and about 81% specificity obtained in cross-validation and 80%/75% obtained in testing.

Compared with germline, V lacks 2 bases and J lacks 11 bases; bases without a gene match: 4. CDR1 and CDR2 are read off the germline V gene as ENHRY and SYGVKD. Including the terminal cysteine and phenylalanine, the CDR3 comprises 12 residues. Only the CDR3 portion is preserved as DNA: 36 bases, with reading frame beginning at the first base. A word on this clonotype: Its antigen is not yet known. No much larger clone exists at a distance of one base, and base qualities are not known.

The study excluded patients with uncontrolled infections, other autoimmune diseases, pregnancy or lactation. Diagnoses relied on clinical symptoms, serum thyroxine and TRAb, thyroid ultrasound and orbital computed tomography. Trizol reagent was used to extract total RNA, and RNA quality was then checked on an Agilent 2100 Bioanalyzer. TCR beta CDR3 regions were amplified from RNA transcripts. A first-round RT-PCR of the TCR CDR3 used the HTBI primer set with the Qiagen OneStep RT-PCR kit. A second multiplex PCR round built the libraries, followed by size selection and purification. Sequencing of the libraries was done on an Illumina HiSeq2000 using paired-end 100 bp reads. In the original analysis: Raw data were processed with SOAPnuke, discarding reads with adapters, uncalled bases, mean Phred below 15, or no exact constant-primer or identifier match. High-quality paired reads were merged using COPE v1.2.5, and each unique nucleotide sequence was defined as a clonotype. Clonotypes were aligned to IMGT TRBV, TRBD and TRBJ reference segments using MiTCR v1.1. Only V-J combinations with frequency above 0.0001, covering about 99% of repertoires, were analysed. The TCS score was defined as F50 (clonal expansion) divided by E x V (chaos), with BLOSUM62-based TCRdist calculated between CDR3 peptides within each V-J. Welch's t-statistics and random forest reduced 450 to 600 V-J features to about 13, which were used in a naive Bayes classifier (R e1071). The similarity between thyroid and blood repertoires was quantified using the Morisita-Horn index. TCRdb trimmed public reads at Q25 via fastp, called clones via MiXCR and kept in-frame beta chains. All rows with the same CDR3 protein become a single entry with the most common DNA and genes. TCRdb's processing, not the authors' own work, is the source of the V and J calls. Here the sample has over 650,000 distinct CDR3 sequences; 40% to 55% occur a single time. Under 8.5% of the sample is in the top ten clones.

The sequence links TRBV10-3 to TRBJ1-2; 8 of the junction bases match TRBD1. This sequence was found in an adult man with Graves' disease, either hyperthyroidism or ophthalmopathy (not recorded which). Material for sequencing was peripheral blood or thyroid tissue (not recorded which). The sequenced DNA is TGTGCCATCAGTGAGCCGAGACAGGGGTACACCTTC. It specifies CAISEPRQGYTF.